The 21 T cell receptor beta chains given below trace back to one sample, sequenced in a study of blood T cell repertoires in COVID-19. The repertoire was sequenced with immunoSEQ multiplex PCR; TCRdb's copy has only in-frame clones and lacks some. This table has around 400,000 clones, roughly 86% appearing once. The sequenced sample was peripheral blood. Receptors were obtained from a young woman with COVID-19, enrolled during active disease.

The rearrangement uses TRBV5-4 and TRBJ2-6; D might be TRBD2 (5 bases). The germline V gene encodes CDR1 SGHNT and CDR2 YYREEE (reference sequence). V was shortened by 0 bases and J by 0 bases, with 16 bases between the two germline ends. The CDR3 runs 19 residues. In DNA, the CDR3 is TGTGCCAGCAGCTTGGGGGGAGATCCTTTAAGCTCTGGGGCCAACGTCCTGACTTTC. Protein: CASSLGGDPLSSGANVLTF.

The chain joins TRBV6-6 to TRBJ2-5; the D is unclear. There are 11 residues in the CDR3. The V end lost 6 bases, the J end lost 5 bases, and 7 bases lay between the germline ends. CDR1 and CDR2 from the germline V gene are MNHNY and SVGAGI (reference sequence). The CDR3 sequence: CASSIRETQYF. Written as DNA, the CDR3 is TGTGCCAGCAGCATCCGGGAGACCCAGTACTTC.

The V call is TRBV30, the J call TRBJ2-3, with 9 nucleotides matching TRBD1. V was clipped by 3 bases and J by 7 bases; unmatched bases: 5. From germline, CDR1 is GTSNPN and CDR2 SVGIG (reference sequence). The CDR3 length is 13 residues. The CDR3 DNA reads as TGTGCCTGGAGGGGGACAGGGTTAAATACGCAGTATTTT. Protein: CAWRGTGLNTQYF.

V is TRBV5-4 and J is TRBJ2-1, with D hard to call. This CDR3 comprises 13 residues. Trimming took 4 bases from V and 4 from J, leaving 9 bases between them. The V gene's germline CDR1 is SGHNT and CDR2 YYREEE (reference sequence). DNA for the CDR3: TGTGCCAGCAGCCTCCCTGAGTACAATGAGCAGTTCTTC. Amino acid sequence: CASSLPEYNEQFF.

This chain links TRBV6-2 or TRBV6-3 with TRBJ2-1, with 12 bases lining up with TRBD2. CDR1 and CDR2 (germline): MNHEY, SVGEGT. V lost 5 bases, J lost 8 bases, and 13 bases stayed unmatched. The CDR3 is 17 amino acids. The CDR3 sequence: CASSTTLAGGPEDEQFF. The CDR3, as DNA: TGTGCCAGCAGTACTACCCTAGCGGGAGGGCCTGAGGATGAGCAGTTCTTC.

V usage is TRBV9 and J usage is TRBJ1-5, with no clear D. CDR3 size: 14 residues. Germline loops: CDR1 SGDLS, CDR2 YYNGEE. V lost 3 bases and J lost 6, with 13 bases in between. CDR3 protein: CASSGGPGGQPQHF. CDR3 coding DNA: TGTGCCAGCAGCGGAGGGCCGGGAGGTCAGCCCCAGCATTTT.

Of note for this clone: Other DNA sequences of this sample code for an identical CDR3. The genes are TRBV30 and TRBJ1-5; D not certain. V was clipped by 0 bases and J by 2 bases, with 5 bases between them. The CDR3 is 13 residues long. Looked up from germline, CDR1 is GTSNPN and CDR2 is SVGIG (reference sequence). CDR3 sequence reads: CAWSVGGNQPQHF. CDR3 coding DNA: TGTGCCTGGAGTGTGGGCGGCAATCAGCCCCAGCATTTT.

The chain uses TRBV9 and TRBJ2-7; TRBD2 matches 11 bases. The CDR3 sequence is 14 residues long. Per the germline V gene, CDR1 is SGDLS and CDR2 is YYNGEE. V dropped 4 bases and J dropped 6; count of bases not matched to a gene: 6. CDR3 sequence reads: CASSPLAGVREQYF. Here the CDR3 DNA reads TGTGCCAGCAGCCCACTAGCGGGAGTCCGCGAGCAGTACTTC.

In its sample, this clone was seen once. The chain combines TRBV30 with TRBJ1-5; D is undetermined. Trimming shortened V by 1 base and J by 0 bases, and 10 bases separated the two germline ends. Germline V gives CDR1 GTSNPN, CDR2 SVGIG (reference sequence). The CDR3 sequence is 15 residues long. CDR3 residues: CAWSATGYSNQPQHF. CDR3 sequence (DNA): TGTGCCTGGAGTGCGACTGGTTATAGCAATCAGCCCCAGCATTTT.

CDR3 bases: TGCGCCAGCAGCCAAGAAGCTAGCTCCTACAATGAGCAGTTCTTC. Translating it yields CASSQEASSYNEQFF. J is TRBJ2-1 and V is TRBV4-1; D is unresolved. Trimming took 0 bases from V and 0 from J, leaving 6 bases between them. Germline-derived CDR1 and CDR2 are MGHRA and YSYEKL. The CDR3 is 15 residues long.

The V call is TRBV6-2 or TRBV6-3, the J call TRBJ2-7, with 10 bases matching TRBD2. CDR3 length equals 15 residues. J lost 3 bases, V lost 2 bases, and 4 bases had no gene match. Germline V gene lookup returns CDR1 MNHEY and CDR2 SVGEGT. The CDR3 region has the DNA TGTGCCAGCAGTTACGCCCTAGCGGGAGTCTACGAGCAGTACTTC. It translates to CASSYALAGVYEQYF.

The sample holds one count of this clone. V is TRBV18 and J is TRBJ1-4; D is unresolved. The CDR3 loop spans 16 amino acids. Germline CDR1 reads KGHSH; CDR2 reads LQKENI. Trimming took off 3 bases at V and 0 bases at J, with 11 bases between the two ends. Here the CDR3 reads CASSPASGTTNEKLFF. As DNA, the CDR3 is TGTGCCAGCTCACCTGCTTCAGGAACAACTAATGAAAAACTGTTTTTT.

V usage is TRBV5-6 and J usage is TRBJ2-7; unclear D gene. The germline V and J ends were trimmed by 0 bases and 3 bases, with 7 bases remaining between them. Per the germline V gene, CDR1 is SGHDT and CDR2 is YYEEEE. The CDR3 is 13 residues long. DNA of the CDR3: TGTGCCAGCAGCTTGGGAGGATTCTACGAGCAGTACTTC. Translated, it gives CASSLGGFYEQYF.

V usage is TRBV2 and J usage is TRBJ1-4; TRBD1 might be the D (6 bases). V was trimmed by 5 bases and J by 8 bases, leaving 12 bases between them. Germline values: CDR1 SNHLY, CDR2 FYNNEI. This CDR3 has 13 amino acids. CDR3 in amino acids: CASSQGNYEKLFF. The DNA of the CDR3 is TGTGCCAGCAGTCAGGGGAATTACGAAAAACTGTTTTTT.

This clone was picked up one time. The J gene is TRBJ2-7, the V gene TRBV27, with 8 bases aligning to TRBD1. The germline V gene has CDR1 MNHEY and CDR2 SMNVEV (reference sequence). The CDR3 spans 13 residues. With V trimmed by 8 bases and J by 7 bases, 10 bases remained unmatched. In nucleotides, the CDR3 is TGTGCCAGCCAGACCCAGGGGGCGGGAGAGCAGTACTTC. Amino acid sequence: CASQTQGAGEQYF.

The chain joins TRBV28 to TRBJ2-7, with 10 bases aligning to TRBD1. In germline, CDR1 is MDHEN, CDR2 SYDVKM. This CDR3 has 14 amino acids. V shed 6 bases, J shed 6 bases, and the junction held 8 bases outside the gene matches. The CDR3: CASSPTWTGGEQYF. The CDR3 DNA reads TGTGCCAGCAGCCCAACATGGACAGGGGGCGAGCAGTACTTC.

This chain links TRBV2 with TRBJ2-3; no clear D gene. Germline V CDR1 and CDR2: SNHLY, FYNNEI. The germline V and J ends were trimmed by 2 bases and 7 bases, with 19 bases remaining between them. The CDR3 has 16 amino acids. CDR3 region: CASSELSAPSSNTQYF. The CDR3 DNA reads TGTGCCAGCAGTGAACTGTCCGCTCCGAGTTCCAATACGCAGTATTTT.

This clone has a handful of counts. The chain uses TRBV12-3 or TRBV12-4 and TRBJ2-7; 9 nucleotides align to TRBD2. V lost 6 bases, J lost 6 bases, and 3 bases stayed unmatched. The CDR3 contains 12 residues. The CDR3 sequence is CASSGTSSEQYF. For the CDR3, the DNA is TGTGCCAGCAGCGGGACTAGCAGCGAGCAGTACTTC.

The V and J genes are TRBV21-1 and TRBJ2-1; the table's TRBD2 call for D was not verified on the DNA. TRBV21-1 corresponds to a pseudogene. The CDR3 is 17 amino acids. The CDR3: CASSEGTSGSSYNEQFF. CDR3 nucleotide sequence: TGTGCCAGCAGCGAAGGGACTAGCGGGAGCTCCTACAATGAGCAGTTCTTC.

The V call is TRBV28, the J call TRBJ2-5, with 13 bases that match TRBD2. The CDR3 length is 16 residues. V dropped 8 bases and J dropped 5; count of bases not matched to a gene: 11. Germline V CDR1 and CDR2: MDHEN, SYDVKM. The CDR3 sequence is CASGLLAGGIRETQYF. In DNA form, the CDR3 reads TGTGCCAGCGGGTTACTAGCGGGAGGGATCCGGGAGACCCAGTACTTC.

The V and J genes are TRBV11-2 and TRBJ2-7; D gene uncertain. There are 15 residues in the CDR3. The ends were cut back, 2 bases at V and 3 bases at J, with 14 bases in the middle. CDR1 SGHAT and CDR2 FQNNGV come from the germline V gene. The CDR3 DNA sequence: TGTGCCAGCAGCTTATTGCAAGGAGCCCACTACGAGCAGTACTTC. Protein: CASSLLQGAHYEQYF. Combining the CDR3 with reference TRBV11-2 and TRBJ2-7 gives the whole variable domain EAGVAQSPRYKIIEKRQSVAFWCNPISGHATLYWYQQILGQGPKLLIQFQNNGVVDDSQLPKDRFSAERLKGVDSTLKIQPAKLEDSAVYLCASSLLQGAHYEQYFGPGTRLTVT.